This TCR beta chain stems from a study of blood T cells in healthy people across ages. Study-wide results and caveats: One million T cells yielded diversity estimates that were considered underestimates.

A J-beta primer mix and a sample-barcoded 5' primer were used in a second PCR of roughly 6 to 11 cycles. TCRdb itself ran the 5' RACE reads through MiXCR, one entry per CDR3 protein. The profile covers about 640,000 distinct CDR3 sequences, with about 53% appearing a single time and approximately 40% taken by the ten largest. The ends lost 5 bases at V and 5 bases at J; junction bases unmatched: 6. Germline CDR1 and CDR2: MNHEY and SVGAGI. The CDR3 extends over 14 amino acids. Comment on this clonotype: As yet, its antigen is unknown.

The amount of total RNA extracted per sample was at least 6 micrograms. Sequencing was performed on blood. This sequence joins TRBV6-5 and TRBJ1-2; 9 bases are a match to TRBD1. This receptor was taken from a man aged 60 to 75 in good health. CDR3 sequence (DNA): TGTGCCAGCAGTGGGGGGACAGGGTTTTATGGCTACACCTTC. It encodes CASSGGTGFYGYTF.